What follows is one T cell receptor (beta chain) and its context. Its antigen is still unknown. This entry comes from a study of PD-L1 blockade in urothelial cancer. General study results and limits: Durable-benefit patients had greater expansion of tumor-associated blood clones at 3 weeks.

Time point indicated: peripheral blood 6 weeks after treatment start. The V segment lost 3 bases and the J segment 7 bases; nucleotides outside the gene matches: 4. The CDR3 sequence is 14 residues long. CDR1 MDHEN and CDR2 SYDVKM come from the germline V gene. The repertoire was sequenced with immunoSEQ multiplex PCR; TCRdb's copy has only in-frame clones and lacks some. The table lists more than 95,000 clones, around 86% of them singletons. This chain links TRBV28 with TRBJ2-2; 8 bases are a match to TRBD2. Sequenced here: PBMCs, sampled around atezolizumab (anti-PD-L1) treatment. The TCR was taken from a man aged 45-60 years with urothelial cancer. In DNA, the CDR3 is TGTGCCAGCAGTTTCACTAGCGGTGGCGGGGAGCTGTTTTTT. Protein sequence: CASSFTSGGGELFF.